This T cell receptor (beta chain) derives from a study of T cells after yellow fever vaccination. The study, taken as a whole, reports: Most clones from primary vaccination were detected again post-booster (around 95% CD4, 70% to 90% CD8).

In its sample, this clonotype was seen a few times. What it binds is unknown. TCRdb reprocessed the 5' RACE reads with MiXCR, giving one entry per CDR3 protein. The data hold 610,000 or so distinct CDR3 sequences, with approximately 13% observed a single time. From germline, CDR1 is MNHEY and CDR2 SVGEGT. Trimming pared 8 bases from V and 6 bases from J, leaving 20 bases between. There are 15 residues in the CDR3. The TCR was taken from a man younger than 40 who received the YFV17D yellow fever vaccine. The starting material was PBMCs, obtained on the day of the yellow fever booster vaccination. The V call is TRBV6-2 or TRBV6-3, the J call TRBJ2-4, with a weak D call TRBD2 (5 bases). The CDR3 here is CASLNRLSGLNIQYF. CDR3 coding DNA: TGTGCCAGCCTGAACCGACTGAGCGGTCTAAACATTCAGTACTTC.